The clone carrying this T cell receptor (beta chain) has a count of ten or more. Its specificity is not known. Template material for amplifying TCR beta CDR3 regions consisted of RNA transcripts. TCR CDR3 underwent first-round RT-PCR with the HTBI primer set. TCRdb itself ran the multiplex PCR reads through MiXCR, one entry per CDR3 protein. Altogether under 350,000 distinct CDR3 sequences are present, about a sixth being singletons, with the ten largest covering less than 70%. These data belong to a study of T cells in Graves' hyperthyroidism and ophthalmopathy. Study-wide results and caveats: Most thyroid clonotypes that were expanded above 0.001 also turned up in blood.

Not enrolled were patients with uncontrolled infection, other autoimmune disease, pregnancy or lactation. Orbital computed tomography and thyroid ultrasound, together with serum TRAb and thyroxine and clinical symptoms, were used for diagnoses. The CDR3 loop spans 20 amino acids. Trimming took off 2 bases at V and 7 bases at J, with 33 bases between the two ends. CDR1 and CDR2 (germline): MDHEN, SYDVKM. Specimen: blood. The receptor comes from an older woman with Graves' ophthalmopathy. This chain connects TRBV28 to TRBJ2-7; the D gene is possibly TRBD2 (7 bases). The CDR3 here is CASSLRSGTQGGGGGEEQYF. DNA of the CDR3: TGTGCCAGCAGTTTACGATCCGGGACACAGGGCGGTGGGGGGGGGGAAGAGCAGTACTTC.